Listed here are 31 T cell receptor beta chains from one sample, sequenced in a study of cytomegalovirus exposure and HLA in healthy donors. Use of 60 Vbeta and 13 Jbeta primers characterized the PCR. This table comes from immunoSEQ multiplex PCR, and its TCRdb copy is limited to in-frame clones, with some not included. The sample lists over 95,000 clones; roughly 80% were seen once. Sequencing used PBMCs. The receptors come from a female donor in good health and CMV-seronegative.

The V gene is TRBV30, the J gene TRBJ1-1, with D possibly being TRBD1 (5 bases). The CDR3 consists of 14 residues. Trimming pared 3 bases from V and 2 bases from J, leaving 13 bases between. Germline CDR1 is GTSNPN and CDR2 is SVGIG (reference sequence). The CDR3 spells CAWSSRGINTEAFF. The DNA of the CDR3 is TGTGCCTGGAGCTCCCGGGGGATTAACACTGAAGCTTTCTTT.

This chain uses TRBV27 with TRBJ1-5; D gene unclear. V was cut by 5 bases and J by 2 bases, with 10 bases left in between. This CDR3 is 14 amino acids long. The germline gives CDR1 MNHEY, CDR2 SMNVEV (reference sequence). CDR3 sequence reads: CASSQSGGNQPQHF. For the CDR3, the DNA is TGTGCCAGCAGTCAAAGCGGTGGCAATCAGCCCCAGCATTTT.

This clone was picked up a small number of times. The V and J genes are TRBV6-6 and TRBJ2-1; 7 nucleotides align to TRBD1. V shed 2 bases and J 13 bases; nucleotides not matched to a gene: 2. The CDR3 spans 11 residues. Germline assignment: CDR1 MNHNY and CDR2 SVGAGI (reference sequence). Here the CDR3 DNA reads TGTGCCAGCAGTTACGGACAGGTACAGTTCTTC. Translated, it gives CASSYGQVQFF.

The chain recombines TRBV6-6 with TRBJ1-2; weak D call: TRBD1 (5 bases). In germline, CDR1 is MNHNY, CDR2 SVGAGI (reference sequence). The length of the CDR3 is 15 residues. V dropped 5 bases and J dropped 6 bases, with 19 bases sitting between them. The CDR3 bases are TGTGCCAGCAGTATGGACCGATTCCAGGGAAATGGCTACACCTTC. It specifies CASSMDRFQGNGYTF.

This clone was seen more than once but under ten times. The V call is TRBV10-1, the J call TRBJ1-5, with D perhaps matching TRBD1 (5 bases). From germline, CDR1 is WNHNN and CDR2 SYGVQD (reference sequence). CDR3 length: 13 amino acids. Trimming cost V 8 bases and J 7 bases, with 15 bases left between them. In DNA, the CDR3 is TGCGCCAGCCTCCGGGGGATGGGGCAGCCCCAGCATTTT. It is translated as CASLRGMGQPQHF.

The V gene is TRBV30, the J gene TRBJ1-5; D not resolved. CDR3 size: 15 residues. The V and J ends lost 0 bases and 2 bases respectively, with 11 bases between them. Germline V gives CDR1 GTSNPN, CDR2 SVGIG (reference sequence). The CDR3 loop reads CAWSVRGAGNQPQHF. CDR3 in DNA: TGTGCCTGGAGTGTACGGGGAGCTGGCAATCAGCCCCAGCATTTT.

This chain connects TRBV5-1 to TRBJ2-6; D not certain. Germline CDR1 SGHRS, CDR2 YFSETQ. This CDR3 is 18 amino acids long. The V and J ends lost 1 base and 0 bases respectively, with 14 bases between them. The DNA for the CDR3 is TGCGCCAGCAGCTTGAGGTCCGGCGGTAGCTCTGGGGCCAACGTCCTGACTTTC. Protein: CASSLRSGGSSGANVLTF.

The V gene is TRBV4-3, the J gene TRBJ1-6; no clear D gene. This CDR3 comprises 16 residues. Trimming cost V 3 bases and J 8 bases, with 17 bases left between them. The germline gives CDR1 LGHNA, CDR2 YSLEER. CDR3 bases: TGCGCCAGCAGCCAGGACCGGGATATAAGACATTCACCCCTCCACTTT. Protein product: CASSQDRDIRHSPLHF.

This clone was seen once. The CDR3: CASSLDRGYSPLHF. DNA for the CDR3: TGTGCCAGCAGTCTAGACAGGGGTTATTCACCCCTCCACTTT. V gene TRBV27 combines with J gene TRBJ1-6, with 8 bases that match TRBD1. The CDR3 runs to 14 residues. The germline CDR1 and CDR2 sequences are MNHEY and SMNVEV (reference sequence). Trimming removed 5 bases from V and 8 bases from J; junction bases left unmatched: 5.

V and J are TRBV9 and TRBJ1-1; 10 bases line up with TRBD1. CDR1 and CDR2 from the germline V gene are SGDLS and YYNGEE. Germline trimming cut 2 bases from V and 4 bases from J; bases unmatched to any gene: 2. The CDR3 loop spans 14 amino acids. The CDR3 bases are TGTGCCAGCAGCGTCGGACAGGGGGGCACTGAAGCTTTCTTT. The encoded protein is CASSVGQGGTEAFF.

The chain is built from TRBV5-1 and TRBJ2-3; 12 positions match TRBD2. The V gene end was trimmed by 0 bases and the J gene end by 2 bases; junction bases not matched to a gene: 7. Germline lookup yields CDR1 SGHRS and CDR2 YFSETQ. This CDR3 is 18 amino acids long. The CDR3 spells CASSLGLGLAGFTDTQYF. The CDR3 DNA reads TGCGCCAGCAGCTTGGGGCTCGGACTAGCGGGGTTCACAGATACGCAGTATTTT.

J is TRBJ2-3 and V is TRBV30; 8 nucleotides match TRBD2. The CDR3 has 15 residues. Germline-derived CDR1 and CDR2 are GTSNPN and SVGIG (reference sequence). After removal of 4 bases from V and 3 bases from J, the junction contained 9 bases not matched to a gene. CDR3 bases: TGTGCCTGGAATGGGGGGACTAGAGGAACAGATACGCAGTATTTT. This codes for CAWNGGTRGTDTQYF.

The V gene is TRBV5-6, the J gene TRBJ1-3; the D gene is possibly TRBD1 (6 bases). The CDR3 is 14 residues long. CDR1 and CDR2 (germline): SGHDT, YYEEEE. The V end was cut by 5 bases, the J end by 2 bases, with 11 bases between. The CDR3 nucleotides are TGTGCCAGCAGGTATGGACAGACTGGAAACACCATATATTTT. Its protein product is CASRYGQTGNTIYF.

The chain couples TRBV5-4 to TRBJ1-1; TRBD1 agrees at 10 bases. Germline V gives CDR1 SGHNT, CDR2 YYREEE (reference sequence). The CDR3 has 15 residues. V gave up 7 bases and J gave up 1 base; unmatched junction bases: 7. CDR3 residues: CASHPWDRGNTEAFF. Here the CDR3 DNA reads TGTGCCAGCCACCCCTGGGACAGGGGGAACACTGAAGCTTTCTTT.

This rearrangement joins TRBV7-9 to TRBJ1-3; 8 bases map to TRBD1. The J segment lost 2 bases and the V segment lost 5 bases, leaving 5 bases of the junction unmatched. Germline loops: CDR1 SEHNR, CDR2 FQNEAQ (reference sequence). The CDR3 covers 15 residues. The CDR3 region has the DNA TGTGCCAGCAGCCGGACAGGGAGCCCTGGAAACACCATATATTTT. Its protein is CASSRTGSPGNTIYF.

The chain joins TRBV19 to TRBJ1-5; the match to TRBD1 covers 7 bases. Germline loops: CDR1 LNHDA, CDR2 SQIVND (reference sequence). The CDR3 totals 13 residues. The J segment lost 4 bases and the V segment lost 9 bases, leaving 6 bases of the junction unmatched. The CDR3 bases are TGTGCCAGCAGACGACAGGGAAATCAGCCCCAGCATTTT. It translates to CASRRQGNQPQHF.

This sequence joins TRBV16 and TRBJ1-5; D gene uncertain. The V end lost 0 bases, the J end lost 6 bases, and 12 bases lay between the germline ends. Germline V gives CDR1 KGHSY, CDR2 FQNENV. This CDR3 is 15 amino acids long. The chain's CDR3 is CASSQSGASGQPQHF. CDR3 bases: TGTGCCAGCAGCCAATCGGGAGCGAGCGGTCAGCCCCAGCATTTT.

The rearrangement joins TRBV19 to TRBJ2-2; TRBD1 might be the D (6 bases). CDR1 is LNHDA and CDR2 is SQIVND in the germline V gene (reference sequence). V was clipped by 5 bases and J by 6 bases, with 10 bases between them. CDR3 length: 13 amino acids. As DNA, the CDR3 is TGTGCCAGTAGTGTTACAGGGTCCGGGGAGCTGTTTTTT. This translates into CASSVTGSGELFF.

J is TRBJ2-5 and V is TRBV11-2; D may be TRBD2 (6 bases). V shed 1 base and J shed 5 bases, with 17 bases lying between them. The CDR3 has 16 residues. Germline V CDR1 and CDR2: SGHAT, FQNNGV. This CDR3 reads CASSLGPGRGGETQYF. The DNA for the CDR3 is TGTGCCAGCAGCTTAGGTCCGGGACGAGGAGGGGAGACCCAGTACTTC.

This chain links TRBV29-1 with TRBJ2-1; D unresolved. V was shortened by 0 bases and J by 4 bases, with 7 bases between the two germline ends. This CDR3 spans 13 amino acids. The germline gives CDR1 SQVTM, CDR2 ANQGSEA. The CDR3 DNA reads TGCAGCGTTGAAGAAAACACATACAATGAGCAGTTCTTC. As protein: CSVEENTYNEQFF.

The rearrangement links TRBV14 to TRBJ2-5; the D is unclear. Trimming removed 0 bases at V and 5 bases at J, with 13 bases between. The CDR3 runs to 15 residues. Germline CDR1 reads SGHDN; CDR2 reads FVKESK. The CDR3 DNA reads as TGTGCCAGCAGCCAAGACGCAGGATCATATGAGACCCAGTACTTC. Its protein is CASSQDAGSYETQYF.

This clone was seen only once. The V gene is TRBV5-1, the J gene TRBJ2-1, with D maybe TRBD2 (5 bases). The CDR3 has 16 residues. V was clipped by 3 bases and J by 10 bases, with 23 bases between them. Germline V gene data show CDR1 as SGHRS and CDR2 as YFSETQ. The CDR3 bases are TGCGCCAGCAGCTCCGAGGACTGGGGTCACAATTCGGAGCAGTTCTTC. Protein: CASSSEDWGHNSEQFF. Filled out from reference TRBV5-1 and TRBJ2-1, the complete variable domain reads KAGVTQTPRYLIKTRGQQVTLSCSPISGHRSVSWYQQTPGQGLQFLFEYFSETQRNKGNFPGRFSGRQFSNSRSEMNVSTLELGDSALYLCASSSEDWGHNSEQFFGPGTRLTVL.

The rearrangement links TRBV9 to TRBJ2-2; D may be TRBD2 (5 bases). Germline CDR1 and CDR2: SGDLS and YYNGEE. The CDR3 length is 15 residues. Trimming pared 6 bases from V and 2 bases from J, leaving 14 bases between. The CDR3 reads CASTVGEGNTGELFF. CDR3 coding DNA: TGTGCCAGCACGGTGGGAGAAGGTAACACCGGGGAGCTGTTTTTT.

The chain joins TRBV11-2 to TRBJ2-5, with 7 positions matching TRBD1. Germline lookup yields CDR1 SGHAT and CDR2 FQNNGV. J gave up 1 base and V 4 bases, and 3 bases lay outside the gene matches. CDR3 length equals 14 residues. The CDR3 nucleotides are TGTGCCAGCAGCTCGAACAGGGGCCAAGAGACCCAGTACTTC. It codes for CASSSNRGQETQYF.

V usage is TRBV5-6 and J usage is TRBJ2-3; tentative D call: TRBD2 (5 bases). Between the trimmed V and J ends, which lost 0 bases and 4 bases, there was a span of 18 bases. The CDR3 length is 17 residues. Germline-derived CDR1 and CDR2 are SGHDT and YYEEEE. Here the CDR3 reads CASSLGRKPGGPDTQYF. DNA of the CDR3: TGTGCCAGCAGCTTGGGGCGTAAGCCAGGAGGTCCAGATACGCAGTATTTT.

This rearrangement joins TRBV5-4 to TRBJ2-5, with 8 bases fitting TRBD2. This CDR3 comprises 16 residues. Germline CDR1 is SGHNT and CDR2 is YYREEE (reference sequence). Trimming removed 4 bases from V and 1 base from J; junction bases left unmatched: 9. CDR3 sequence reads: CASSAPGLVGQETQYF. The CDR3 nucleotides are TGTGCCAGCAGCGCGCCGGGACTAGTGGGCCAAGAGACCCAGTACTTC. The full variable domain, with the rest looked up from reference TRBV5-4 and TRBJ2-5, is ETGVTQSPTHLIKTRGQQVTLRCSSQSGHNTVSWYQQALGQGPQFIFQYYREEENGRGNFPPRFSGLQFPNYSSELNVNALELDDSALYLCASSAPGLVGQETQYFGPGTRLLVL.

V is TRBV7-8 and J is TRBJ2-4; no reliable D call. V lost 2 bases, J lost 8 bases, and 10 bases lay in between. Germline CDR1 reads SGHVS; CDR2 reads FQNEAQ. The CDR3 is 13 residues long. In DNA form, the CDR3 reads TGTGCCAGCAGCTTAATACCTTCGGACATTCAGTACTTC. This sequence encodes CASSLIPSDIQYF. Using reference TRBV7-8 and TRBJ2-4 for the parts outside the CDR3, the full variable domain is GAGVSQSPRYKVAKRGQDVALRCDPISGHVSLFWYQQALGQGPEFLTYFQNEAQLDKSGLPSDRFFAERPEGSVSTLKIQRTQQEDSAVYLCASSLIPSDIQYFGAGTRLSVL.

This chain joins TRBV7-6 and TRBJ1-6; no clear D gene. V lost 4 bases to trimming and J lost 8 bases, with 15 bases between them. Germline CDR1 and CDR2: SGHVS and FNYEAQ. The CDR3 has 15 amino acids. The CDR3 loop reads CASSSSRGSYSPLHF. For the CDR3, the DNA is TGTGCCAGCAGCTCCTCCCGGGGAAGTTATTCACCCCTCCACTTT.

This clone was seen a handful of times. The V and J genes are TRBV6-1 and TRBJ1-1; 8 nucleotides match TRBD1. Germline CDR1 and CDR2: MNHNS and SASEGT. The CDR3 runs 16 residues. V dropped 4 bases and J dropped 0; count of bases not matched to a gene: 7. This CDR3 is CASSGPQGAMNTEAFF. The CDR3 DNA is TGTGCCAGCAGTGGACCCCAGGGGGCGATGAACACTGAAGCTTTCTTT.

The V call is TRBV7-9, the J call TRBJ2-5, with TRBD2 matching 9 bases. The end of the DNA aligns better with TRBJ2-7, so the J call may be wrong. Looked up from germline, CDR1 is SEHNR and CDR2 is FQNEAQ (reference sequence). CDR3 size: 15 residues. Here the CDR3 DNA reads TGTGCCAGCAGACCCGGGACTAGCAGGAACTACGAGCAGTACTTC. Amino acids: CASRPGTSRNYEQYF.

This chain uses TRBV30 with TRBJ1-3; a possible D gene is TRBD1 (6 bases). V gave up 3 bases and J gave up 7 bases, with 13 bases separating them. The germline gives CDR1 GTSNPN, CDR2 SVGIG (reference sequence). There are 13 residues in the CDR3. The CDR3 loop reads CAWSPTGWNTIYF. DNA for the CDR3: TGTGCCTGGAGCCCAACAGGGTGGAACACCATATATTTT.